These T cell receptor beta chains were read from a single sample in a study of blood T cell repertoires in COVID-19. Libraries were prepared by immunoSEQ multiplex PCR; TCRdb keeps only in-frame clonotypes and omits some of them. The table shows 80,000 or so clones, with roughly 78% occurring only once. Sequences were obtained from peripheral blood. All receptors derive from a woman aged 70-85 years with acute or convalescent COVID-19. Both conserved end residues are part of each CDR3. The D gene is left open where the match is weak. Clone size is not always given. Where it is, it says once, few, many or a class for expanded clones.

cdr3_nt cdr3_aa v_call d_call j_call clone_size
TGTGCCAGCACTCGCCGGGGGAACTACGAGCAGTACTTC CASTRRGNYEQYF TRBV12-3/TRBV12-4 NA TRBJ2-7 NA
TGTGCCAGCAGGGGTTACGTTATACTAGCGGGGGCCCCACAAGAGACCCAGTACTTC CASRGYVILAGAPQETQYF TRBV2 TRBD2 TRBJ2-5 few
TGTGCCAGTAGCCCAGACAGCACCGGGTTGCGTGAAGCTTTCTTT CASSPDSTGLREAFF TRBV19 NA TRBJ1-1 NA
TGTGCCAGCAGCCGGACTCTTTCACCCCTCCACTTT CASSRTLSPLHF TRBV7-2 NA TRBJ1-6 NA
TGTGCCAGCAGTCTATTTTCAGGGGGCTTAGCTTTCTTT CASSLFSGGLAFF TRBV6-5 TRBD1 TRBJ1-1 NA
TGTGCCAGCAGTTACTCTTTGGGCACCCAGTACTTC CASSYSLGTQYF TRBV6-5 NA TRBJ2-5 NA
TGTGCCAGCAGCCCATCGTCCCAGGGAAGTTTGTCGGGCTATGGCTACACCTTC CASSPSSQGSLSGYGYTF TRBV5-4 NA TRBJ1-2 NA
TGTGCCAGCAGGTACAGGAGTCCCTACGAGCAGTACTTC CASRYRSPYEQYF TRBV6-2/TRBV6-3 NA TRBJ2-7 NA
TGTGCCAGCTCACCCCGAGATACCGGGAACACTGAAGCTTTCTTT CASSPRDTGNTEAFF TRBV18 NA TRBJ1-1 NA
TGTGCCAGCTCACCACTGGGGGCGGATAATGATGAGCAGTTCTTC CASSPLGADNDEQFF TRBV18 NA TRBJ2-1 NA
TGTGCCAGTAGTATGGGGACAGGGAACTACGAGCAGTACTTC CASSMGTGNYEQYF TRBV19 TRBD1 TRBJ2-7 NA
TGTGCCAGCAGATGGGGACAGGGGGCGCGGGAGCAGTACTTC CASRWGQGAREQYF TRBV2 TRBD1 TRBJ2-7 NA
TGTGCCAGCAAATTGACCGGGACAACTGATGGCTACACCTTC CASKLTGTTDGYTF TRBV6-5 NA TRBJ1-2 NA
TGTGCCAGCAGCTTGGGGACAGGGTTAATAACCCTCCACTTT CASSLGTGLITLHF TRBV5-6 TRBD1 TRBJ1-6 NA
TGCGCCAGCAGCCAAGATAGGACAGCCTACGAGCAGTACTTC CASSQDRTAYEQYF TRBV4-1 NA TRBJ2-7 once
TGTGCCAGCAGTTCCCTTAGCGGGGGAGCCTACAATGAGCAGTTCTTC CASSSLSGGAYNEQFF TRBV27 TRBD2 TRBJ2-1 NA
TGTGCCAGCAGCCTAACAGAGGGCTATGGCTACACCTTC CASSLTEGYGYTF TRBV9 NA TRBJ1-2 NA
TGCGCCAGCAGCCAAGGGGACAGACTAGACTATGGCTACACCTTC CASSQGDRLDYGYTF TRBV4-3 TRBD1 TRBJ1-2 NA
TGCGCCAGCAGCTTGGCCGCGGGGGCCTCCTACAATGAGCAGTTCTTC CASSLAAGASYNEQFF TRBV5-1 NA TRBJ2-1 NA
TGTGCCAGCAGCCGAGCGGGGGGGCCATGGGAGCAGTACTTC CASSRAGGPWEQYF TRBV6-2/TRBV6-3 TRBD2 TRBJ2-7 NA
TGTGCCAGTAGTATCCTAGGGACAGACACCGGGGAGCTGTTTTTT CASSILGTDTGELFF TRBV19 TRBD1 TRBJ2-2 few
TGTGCCAGCAGCTTAGCCCCGACAGACGCACCGTTAAGTGAGCAGTTCTTC CASSLAPTDAPLSEQFF TRBV7-6 NA TRBJ2-1 NA
TGTGCCAGCAGTTACGAGGCCTCTGGGGCCAACGTCCTGACTTTC CASSYEASGANVLTF TRBV6-2/TRBV6-3 NA TRBJ2-6 NA